This T cell receptor (beta chain) was captured in a study of Ad26.COV2.S vaccination and SARS-CoV-2 variants. Clones were read by immunoSEQ multiplex PCR, and TCRdb kept only the in-frame ones, dropping some. The profile covers roughly 420,000 clones, with about 88% appearing a single time and about 2.7% taken by the ten largest. About this clone: Its specificity is unknown.

The treatment: 19 received Ad26.COV2.S at low or high dose, single or two shots; several received placebo; per-sample allocation not given. On day 63 after the first injection, vaccine and placebo recipients gave samples. It was Wuhan-strain SARS-CoV-2 spike that the Ad26 vaccine vector expressed. General study results and limits: Substantial breadth was reportedly displayed by spike-specific CD8+ and CD4+ T cell responses after vaccination. Spike-specific TCR breadth was greater after Ad26.COV2.S than placebo. Using TCR breadth and depth analyses may have led to underestimated total T cell responses.

Sequences were derived from peripheral blood, sampled in a trial of Ad26.COV2.S vaccine versus placebo. The clonotype was recovered from a person aged 18-60 years who received the Ad26.COV2.S COVID-19 vaccine or a placebo.

Here the CDR3 reads CASSPAIHARHGYTF. The CDR3 nucleotides are TGTGCCAGCAGCCCCGCCATACATGCCCGACATGGCTACACCTTC. This chain joins TRBV6-2 or TRBV6-3 and TRBJ1-2; no clear D. Per germline, CDR1 MNHEY and CDR2 SVGEGT. This CDR3 region has 15 residues. V was shortened by 6 bases and J by 6 bases, with 20 bases between the two germline ends.